The 22 T cell receptor beta chains listed next were all sequenced from one sample in a study of blood T cell repertoires in COVID-19. The protocol was immunoSEQ multiplex PCR, while the TCRdb copy is restricted to in-frame clones and leaves out a portion. The table has roughly 700,000 clones, about nine tenths seen once; the top ten hold over 0.2%. The sequenced sample consisted of peripheral blood. The source of these receptors is a woman under 30 with acute or convalescent COVID-19.

CDR3 residues: CASSYTSAGELFF. CDR3 DNA sequence: TGTGCCAGCAGCTATACTAGCGCCGGGGAGCTGTTTTTT. V and J are TRBV7-9 and TRBJ2-2; 7 bases are shared with TRBD2. Per the germline V gene, CDR1 is SEHNR and CDR2 is FQNEAQ (reference sequence). CDR3 length: 13 residues. V shed 4 bases and J 6 bases; nucleotides not matched to a gene: 2.

A single count supports this clone. The rearrangement links TRBV4-3 to TRBJ1-2, with a possible D match to TRBD1 (6 bases). Germline loops: CDR1 LGHNA, CDR2 YSLEER. The CDR3 runs to 13 residues. With 3 bases removed from V and 5 bases from J, the gap between germline ends came to 10 bases. CDR3 coding DNA: TGCGCCAGCAGCCACACAGGACAGTATGGCTACACCTTC. Translation: CASSHTGQYGYTF.

With respect to this clone: Other DNA variants within this sample encode the same CDR3. This rearrangement joins TRBV6-5 to TRBJ2-2; D is possibly TRBD2 (5 bases). The CDR3 consists of 12 residues. Germline V gene lookup returns CDR1 MNHEY and CDR2 SVGAGI. Deletions cut 6 bases from V and 5 bases from J, with 7 bases between. CDR3 region: CASRGGTGELFF. Written as DNA, the CDR3 is TGTGCCAGCAGAGGCGGGACCGGGGAGCTGTTTTTT.

The CDR3 loop is CASSPAEGSYGYTF. CDR3 DNA: TGTGCCAGCAGCCCAGCTGAGGGTTCCTATGGCTACACCTTC. The chain combines TRBV9 with TRBJ1-2, with D unresolved. This CDR3 is built from 14 residues. Germline-derived CDR1 and CDR2 are SGDLS and YYNGEE. The V gene lost 4 bases and the J gene lost 4 bases, with 14 bases spanning the gap.

The J gene is TRBJ2-5, the V gene TRBV9, with a tentative D call TRBD2 (6 bases). Germline V gene sequence: CDR1 SGDLS, CDR2 YYNGEE. The length of the CDR3 is 14 residues. Trimming removed 3 bases from V and 5 bases from J, with 14 bases in between. CDR3 DNA sequence: TGTGCCAGCAGCGCCCGACCGGGGGTTGAGACCCAGTACTTC. Amino acids: CASSARPGVETQYF.

J is TRBJ2-3 and V is TRBV13, with 8 bases lining up with TRBD2. From germline, CDR1 is PRHDT and CDR2 FYEKMQ (reference sequence). Unmatched junction bases numbered 4, after V lost 0 bases and J lost 5 bases. CDR3 length: 15 residues. The CDR3 bases are TGTGCCAGCAGCTTAGGCGGGGGGGCGGGAGATACGCAGTATTTT. Amino acids: CASSLGGGAGDTQYF.

The rearrangement joins TRBV3-1 (or the pseudogene TRBV3-2) to TRBJ2-7; 8 bases map to TRBD1. The trim removed 0 bases at V and 2 bases at J, leaving 3 bases unmatched. The germline V gene has CDR1 LGHDT and CDR2 YNNKEL (reference sequence). This CDR3 comprises 15 residues. The CDR3 DNA is TGTGCCAGCAGCCAAGAGGACAGGGCGGCCTACGAGCAGTACTTC. Its protein is CASSQEDRAAYEQYF.

This clone was seen only once. The V gene is TRBV9, the J gene TRBJ2-7; 7 bases fit TRBD2. Trimming removed 0 bases from V and 3 bases from J; junction bases left unmatched: 6. Germline-derived CDR1 and CDR2 are SGDLS and YYNGEE. The CDR3 consists of 15 residues. The CDR3 DNA sequence: TGTGCCAGCAGCGTAGTCGATGGGGAGGGCTACGAGCAGTACTTC. Translated: CASSVVDGEGYEQYF.

This chain uses TRBV6-5 with TRBJ1-4; D perhaps matches TRBD1 (6 bases). The germline V and J ends were trimmed by 9 bases and 11 bases, with 16 bases remaining between them. This CDR3 region has 12 residues. CDR1 and CDR2 from the germline V gene are MNHEY and SVGAGI. CDR3 sequence: CASMGALGKLFF. The CDR3, as DNA: TGTGCCAGTATGGGGGCGCTTGGGAAACTGTTTTTT.

This sequence joins TRBV27 and TRBJ2-7, with 10 bases fitting TRBD2. The germline gives CDR1 MNHEY, CDR2 SMNVEV (reference sequence). CDR3 length: 15 residues. Trimming removed 6 bases from V and 4 bases from J; junction bases left unmatched: 9. CDR3 residues: CASSPGSGGAYEQYF. CDR3 nucleotides: TGTGCCAGCAGCCCCGGCAGCGGGGGGGCTTACGAGCAGTACTTC.

The V and J genes are TRBV9 and TRBJ1-4, with 11 bases lining up with TRBD1. The CDR3 runs 15 residues. V lost 2 bases and J lost 6; bases outside the gene matches: 3. Germline CDR1 and CDR2: SGDLS and YYNGEE. CDR3: CASSVGTGGYEKLFF. CDR3 nucleotide sequence: TGTGCCAGCAGCGTCGGGACAGGGGGTTATGAAAAACTGTTTTTT.

CDR3 protein: CASSAYRGQPQHF. The CDR3 coding sequence is TGTGCCAGCAGCGCCTACAGGGGCCAGCCCCAGCATTTT. The V and J genes are TRBV13 and TRBJ1-5; 7 positions agree with TRBD1. V gave up 5 bases and J gave up 7 bases; unmatched junction bases: 5. CDR1 PRHDT and CDR2 FYEKMQ come from the germline V gene (reference sequence). CDR3 length equals 13 residues. Based on the CDR3 plus reference TRBV13 and TRBJ1-5, the full variable domain is AAGVIQSPRHLIKEKRETATLKCYPIPRHDTVYWYQQGPGQDPQFLISFYEKMQSDKGSIPDRFSAQQFSDYHSELNMSSLELGDSALYFCASSAYRGQPQHFGDGTRLSIL.

The genes are TRBV29-1 and TRBJ1-2, with a weak D call TRBD1 (5 bases). The germline V and J ends were trimmed by 8 bases and 6 bases, with 16 bases remaining between them. Germline loops: CDR1 SQVTM, CDR2 ANQGSEA. The CDR3 extends over 12 amino acids. The CDR3 DNA follows: TGCAGCCCCCTGTGGGAGGGACATGGCTACACCTTC. Translation: CSPLWEGHGYTF.

The V and J genes are TRBV30 and TRBJ1-1, with D perhaps TRBD1 (6 bases). Per the germline V gene, CDR1 is GTSNPN and CDR2 is SVGIG (reference sequence). The CDR3 covers 13 residues. V was clipped by 5 bases and J by 6 bases, with 16 bases between them. The CDR3 spells CAWGRGGLAEAFF. The DNA for the CDR3 is TGTGCCTGGGGGAGGGGGGGGTTAGCTGAAGCTTTCTTT.

As concerns this clone: The sample holds other DNA sequences that translate to the same CDR3. The rearrangement links TRBV12-3 or TRBV12-4 to TRBJ1-2; D unresolved. CDR3 length: 13 residues. Trimming removed 3 bases at V and 2 bases at J, with 7 bases between. The CDR3 DNA reads as TGTGCCAGCAGTTTTCAGGAAAACTATGGCTACACCTTC. This gives the protein CASSFQENYGYTF.

The V gene is TRBV13, the J gene TRBJ2-4; TRBD2 might be the D (6 bases). With 2 bases removed from V and 4 bases from J, the gap between germline ends came to 9 bases. The CDR3 sequence is 14 residues long. Germline V gives CDR1 PRHDT, CDR2 FYEKMQ (reference sequence). The CDR3 loop reads CASSLFGGKNIQYF. The CDR3 DNA is TGTGCCAGCAGCTTATTTGGGGGGAAAAACATTCAGTACTTC. The full variable domain, completed using reference TRBV13 and TRBJ2-4, is AAGVIQSPRHLIKEKRETATLKCYPIPRHDTVYWYQQGPGQDPQFLISFYEKMQSDKGSIPDRFSAQQFSDYHSELNMSSLELGDSALYFCASSLFGGKNIQYFGAGTRLSVL.

Here the CDR3 reads CATSRDERFGDTEAFF. The DNA for the CDR3 is TGTGCCACCAGCAGAGATGAGCGGTTCGGGGACACTGAAGCTTTCTTT. The chain joins TRBV15 to TRBJ1-1; the D is unclear. The V gene lost 0 bases and the J gene lost 3 bases, with 14 bases spanning the gap. The CDR3 totals 16 residues. From germline, CDR1 is LNHNV and CDR2 YYDKDF (reference sequence).

CDR3 DNA: TGTGCCAGCAGCACCCAACTAGCGGGGGGGGTAGATACGCAGTATTTT. Encoded protein: CASSTQLAGGVDTQYF. The V and J genes are TRBV5-8 and TRBJ2-3; TRBD2 aligns across 13 bases. The germline gives CDR1 SGHTS, CDR2 YDEGEE. This CDR3 contains 16 residues. V lost 4 bases and J lost 5; bases outside the gene matches: 7. The full variable domain, in which reference TRBV5-8 and TRBJ2-3 provide the parts outside the CDR3, is EAGVTQSPTHLIKTRGQQATLRCSPISGHTSVYWYQQALGLGLQFLLWYDEGEERNRGNFPPRFSGRQFPNYSSELNVNALELEDSALYLCASSTQLAGGVDTQYFGPGTRLTVL.

The table lists this clone with many counts. In nucleotides, the CDR3 is TGTGCCACCAGCAGAGATAGGGGTCGCGAGCAGTACTTC. This sequence encodes CATSRDRGREQYF. The chain is built from TRBV15 and TRBJ2-7; D is perhaps TRBD1 (5 bases). V lost 0 bases to trimming and J lost 6 bases, with 9 bases between them. CDR3 length: 13 amino acids. CDR1 is LNHNV and CDR2 is YYDKDF in the germline V gene (reference sequence).

This chain uses TRBV19 with TRBJ2-3; perhaps TRBD1 as D (7 bases). The CDR3 length is 17 residues. The V gene's germline CDR1 is LNHDA and CDR2 SQIVND (reference sequence). Trimming stripped 6 bases from V and 2 bases from J, with 21 bases between. CDR3 in amino acids: CASRALGSRGATDTQYF. CDR3 nucleotide sequence: TGTGCCAGTAGGGCCCTAGGTTCCAGGGGGGCCACAGATACGCAGTATTTT.

The V and J genes are TRBV7-9 and TRBJ2-1; 9 bases match TRBD1. The CDR3 contains 16 residues. Germline V lookup: CDR1 SEHNR, CDR2 FQNEAQ (reference sequence). V lost 0 bases, J lost 9 bases, and 9 bases stayed unmatched. CDR3 DNA: TGTGCCAGCAGCTTAGCGCTACGGACAGGGGATCGTGAGCAGTTCTTC. Translating gives CASSLALRTGDREQFF.

The rearrangement uses TRBV27 and TRBJ1-2; no clear D gene. CDR3 length: 15 residues. V lost 4 bases to trimming and J lost 1 base, with 13 bases between them. Germline assignment: CDR1 MNHEY and CDR2 SMNVEV (reference sequence). The CDR3: CASSSRPTNNYGYTF. The CDR3 nucleotides read TGTGCCAGCAGTTCCCGCCCGACAAATAACTATGGCTACACCTTC.